What follows are 14 T cell receptor beta chains derived from one specimen sequenced in a study of CD8 T cells in ankylosing spondylitis (dated by TCRdb to 2016 to 2017). Broader findings and caveats from the paper: A TCR beta motif of eight highly homologous amino acid variants appeared characteristic of blood from ankylosing spondylitis patients.

The library relied on 5' RACE. The instrument given in TCRdb is Illumina HiSeq 2500. TCRdb handled the public reads itself, with Q25 trimming in fastp and clone calling in MiXCR, and kept productive beta chains. When rows share a CDR3 protein, they turn into one entry using the most common DNA and genes. This sample is represented by approximately 540,000 distinct CDR3 sequences; roughly 13% of them were singletons. The top ten clones comprise over 6.5% of the sample. Their cognate antigens are unknown. The specimen sequenced was blood, either unsorted or a sorted T cell fraction (not recorded which). The receptors shown here come from a male donor with ankylosing spondylitis.

A few counts support this clonotype. The chain carries TRBV9 and TRBJ1-1; D not resolved. The CDR3 consists of 13 residues. CDR1 is SGDLS, CDR2 YYNGEE, per germline. V was trimmed by 0 bases and J by 4 bases, leaving 7 bases between them. Written as DNA, the CDR3 is TGTGCCAGCAGCGTAGTCGGGAGCACTGAAGCTTTCTTT. Its protein is CASSVVGSTEAFF. Combining the CDR3 with reference TRBV9 and TRBJ1-1 gives the whole variable domain DSGVTQTPKHLITATGQRVTLRCSPRSGDLSVYWYQQSLDQGLQFLIQYYNGEERAKGNILERFSAQQFPDLHSELNLSSLELGDSALYFCASSVVGSTEAFFGQGTRLTVV.

This clonotype was seen ten or more times. This chain connects TRBV7-2 to TRBJ2-1, with 9 positions matching TRBD1. The CDR3 has 15 residues. J gave up 5 bases and V 1 base, and 3 bases lay outside the gene matches. Looked up from germline, CDR1 is SGHTA and CDR2 is FQGNSA. The CDR3 spells CASSLGTGGNNEQFF. CDR3 bases: TGTGCCAGCAGCTTAGGAACAGGGGGCAACAATGAGCAGTTCTTC.

V usage is TRBV10-2 and J usage is TRBJ2-2; 12 bases align to TRBD1. The CDR3 length is 16 residues. The trim removed 4 bases at V and 6 bases at J, leaving 6 bases unmatched. Germline loops: CDR1 WSHSY, CDR2 SAAADI. CDR3 sequence reads: CASSALGQGAAGELFF. CDR3 coding DNA: TGCGCCAGCAGTGCCTTGGGACAGGGGGCGGCCGGGGAGCTGTTTTTT.

There are many counts of this clonotype. The chain is built from TRBV6-6 and TRBJ2-1, with 9 bases aligning to TRBD1. This CDR3 comprises 12 residues. CDR1 MNHNY and CDR2 SVGAGI come from the germline V gene (reference sequence). The V gene end was trimmed by 4 bases and the J gene end by 8 bases; junction bases not matched to a gene: 0. The CDR3 protein is CASSWTGDEQFF. CDR3 in DNA: TGTGCCAGCAGTTGGACAGGGGATGAGCAGTTCTTC.

V usage is TRBV12-3 or TRBV12-4 and J usage is TRBJ2-1; TRBD2 agrees at 10 bases. CDR3 length equals 15 residues. The junction had 6 bases not matched to a gene; V was cut back by 4 bases and J by 6 bases. In nucleotides, the CDR3 is TGTGCCAGCAGTTCTCTAGCGGGAGCTTCCAATGAGCAGTTCTTC. Its protein is CASSSLAGASNEQFF.

This clonotype was seen only a few times. The chain carries TRBV20-1 and TRBJ2-5; D tentatively fits TRBD1 or TRBD2 (6 bases each). V shed 6 bases and J shed 0 bases, with 17 bases lying between them. There are 15 residues in the CDR3. Per the germline V gene, CDR1 is DFQATT and CDR2 is SNEGSKA (reference sequence). This chain's CDR3 is CSAPKGGGDQETQYF. CDR3 coding DNA: TGCAGTGCCCCTAAGGGGGGCGGTGACCAAGAGACCCAGTACTTC.

This clonotype was seen more than once but under ten times. The chain recombines TRBV7-2 with TRBJ2-5; D not certain. The V end lost 0 bases, the J end lost 7 bases, and 21 bases lay between the germline ends. CDR1 and CDR2 from the germline V gene are SGHTA and FQGNSA. The CDR3 has 17 amino acids. CDR3 bases: TGTGCCAGCAGCTTAGCCCGGGCGCCGGACCAGAATGGGACCCAGTACTTC. It is translated as CASSLARAPDQNGTQYF.

Only a few counts were recorded for this clonotype. DNA for the CDR3: TGTGCCACCAGTGATTGTCGGGGGTCCAAACCCTACGAGCAGTACGTC. Translation: CATSDCRGSKPYEQYV. The chain joins TRBV24-1 to TRBJ2-7; maybe TRBD2 (6 bases). Germline CDR1 reads KGHDR; CDR2 reads SFDVKD. The CDR3 covers 16 residues. V was cut by 2 bases and J by 2 bases, with 15 bases left in between.

This clonotype was found a few times. The genes are TRBV30 and TRBJ1-2, with D possibly matching TRBD1 (6 bases). This CDR3 region has 14 residues. The ends were cut back, 5 bases at V and 0 bases at J, with 13 bases in the middle. The germline CDR1 and CDR2 sequences are GTSNPN and SVGIG (reference sequence). The CDR3 reads CAWLADRSNYGYTF. For the CDR3, the DNA is TGTGCCTGGCTTGCTGACAGGTCTAACTATGGCTACACCTTC.

V and J are TRBV7-9 and TRBJ2-3, with 10 bases matching TRBD2. The V segment lost 0 bases and the J segment 2 bases; nucleotides outside the gene matches: 5. The CDR3 runs to 17 residues. The germline gives CDR1 SEHNR, CDR2 FQNEAQ (reference sequence). CDR3 sequence (DNA): TGTGCCAGCAGCTTAGCTCAAACTAGCGGGATCACAGATACGCAGTATTTT. Residues: CASSLAQTSGITDTQYF.

This clonotype was recorded at least ten times. The chain recombines TRBV12-3 or TRBV12-4 with TRBJ1-1; D gene ambiguous. CDR3 length: 14 residues. V shed 3 bases and J shed 5 bases, with 13 bases lying between them. The CDR3 reads CASSFDSSGTEAFF. The CDR3 coding sequence is TGTGCCAGCAGTTTTGACTCGAGCGGGACTGAAGCTTTCTTT.

The CDR3 sequence is CASSPQGREQFF. In DNA form, the CDR3 reads TGTGCCAGCAGCCCACAAGGACGTGAGCAGTTCTTC. J is TRBJ2-1 and V is TRBV7-9; D unclear. The CDR3 runs to 12 residues. CDR1 is SEHNR and CDR2 is FQNEAQ in the germline V gene (reference sequence). Trimming shortened V by 5 bases and J by 9 bases, and 11 bases separated the two germline ends.

This clonotype was seen more than once but under ten times. CDR3 amino acids: CASSLIGGLGNTIYF. For the CDR3, the DNA is TGCGCCAGCAGCCTGATCGGGGGGTTGGGAAACACCATATATTTT. The chain carries TRBV4-1 and TRBJ1-3; possible D gene TRBD1, 5 bases. V was trimmed by 4 bases and J by 4 bases, leaving 14 bases between them. CDR1 MGHRA and CDR2 YSYEKL come from the germline V gene. This CDR3 spans 15 amino acids.

The chain joins TRBV10-1 to TRBJ1-1; 7 bases are shared with TRBD1. The CDR3 sequence is 13 residues long. The trim removed 6 bases at V and 6 bases at J, leaving 7 bases unmatched. Germline CDR1 reads WNHNN; CDR2 reads SYGVQD (reference sequence). The CDR3 bases are TGCGCCAGCAGACAGGGGAATGAAGCTGAAGCTTTCTTT. Amino acid sequence: CASRQGNEAEAFF.